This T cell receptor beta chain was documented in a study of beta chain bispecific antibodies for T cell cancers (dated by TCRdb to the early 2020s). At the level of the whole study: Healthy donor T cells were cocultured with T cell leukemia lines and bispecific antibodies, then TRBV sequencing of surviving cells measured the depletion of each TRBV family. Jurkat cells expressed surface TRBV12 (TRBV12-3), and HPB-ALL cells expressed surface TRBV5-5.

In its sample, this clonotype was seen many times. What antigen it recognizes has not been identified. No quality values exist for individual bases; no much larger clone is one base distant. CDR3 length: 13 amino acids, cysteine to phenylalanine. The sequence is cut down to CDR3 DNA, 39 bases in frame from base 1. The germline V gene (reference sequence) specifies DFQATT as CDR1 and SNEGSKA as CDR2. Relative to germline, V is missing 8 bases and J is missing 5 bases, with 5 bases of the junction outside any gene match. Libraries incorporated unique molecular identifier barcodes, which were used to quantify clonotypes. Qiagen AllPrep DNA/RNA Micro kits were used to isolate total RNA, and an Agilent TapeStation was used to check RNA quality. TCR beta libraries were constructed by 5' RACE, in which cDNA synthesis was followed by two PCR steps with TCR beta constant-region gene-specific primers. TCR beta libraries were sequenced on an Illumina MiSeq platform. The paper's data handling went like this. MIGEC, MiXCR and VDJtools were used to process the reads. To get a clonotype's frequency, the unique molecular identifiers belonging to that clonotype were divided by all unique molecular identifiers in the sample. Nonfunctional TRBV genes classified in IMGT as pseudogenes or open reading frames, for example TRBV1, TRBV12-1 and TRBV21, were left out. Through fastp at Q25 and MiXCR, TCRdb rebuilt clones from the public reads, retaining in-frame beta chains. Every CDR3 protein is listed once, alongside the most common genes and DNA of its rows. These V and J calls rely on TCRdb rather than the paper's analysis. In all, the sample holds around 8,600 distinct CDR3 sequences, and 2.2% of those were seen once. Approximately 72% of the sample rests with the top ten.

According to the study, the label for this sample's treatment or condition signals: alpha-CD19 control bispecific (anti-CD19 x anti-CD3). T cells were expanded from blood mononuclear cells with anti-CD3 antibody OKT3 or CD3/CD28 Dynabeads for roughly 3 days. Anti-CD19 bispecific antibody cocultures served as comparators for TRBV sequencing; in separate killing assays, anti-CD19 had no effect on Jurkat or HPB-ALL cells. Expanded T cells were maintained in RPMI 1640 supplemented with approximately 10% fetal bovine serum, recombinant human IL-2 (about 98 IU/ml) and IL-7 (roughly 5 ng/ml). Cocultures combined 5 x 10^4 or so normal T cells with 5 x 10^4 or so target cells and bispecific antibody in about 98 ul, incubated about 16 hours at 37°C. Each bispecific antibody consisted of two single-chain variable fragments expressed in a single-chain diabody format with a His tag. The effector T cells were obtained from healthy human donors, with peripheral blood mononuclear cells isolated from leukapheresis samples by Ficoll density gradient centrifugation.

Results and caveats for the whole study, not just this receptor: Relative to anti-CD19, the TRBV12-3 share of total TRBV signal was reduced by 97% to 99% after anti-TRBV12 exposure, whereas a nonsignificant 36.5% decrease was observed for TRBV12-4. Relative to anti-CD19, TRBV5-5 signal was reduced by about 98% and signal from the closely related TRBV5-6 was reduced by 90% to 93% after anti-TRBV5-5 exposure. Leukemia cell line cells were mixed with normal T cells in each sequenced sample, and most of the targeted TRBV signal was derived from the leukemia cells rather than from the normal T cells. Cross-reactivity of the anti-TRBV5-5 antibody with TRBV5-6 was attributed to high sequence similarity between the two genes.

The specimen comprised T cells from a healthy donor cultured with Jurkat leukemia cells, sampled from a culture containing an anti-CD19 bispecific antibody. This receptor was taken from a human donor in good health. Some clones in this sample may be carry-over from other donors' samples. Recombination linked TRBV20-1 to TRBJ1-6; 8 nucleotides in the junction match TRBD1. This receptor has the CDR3 CSPQGADNSPLHF. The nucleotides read TGCAGTCCGCAGGGGGCCGATAATTCACCCCTCCACTTT.